This T cell receptor beta chain was sequenced for a study of metastatic and nonmetastatic thyroid tumors. Study at large: The study looked at repertoires side by side in blood and in tumor or nodule tissue from malignant and benign thyroid patients. Study-wide points: Versus benign nodules, malignant thyroid tumors reportedly had significantly higher TCR beta diversity, in blood and tumor.

The CDR3 contains 17 residues. V lost 6 bases to trimming and J lost 2 bases; unmatched junction nucleotides: 15. Germline V lookup: CDR1 DFQATT, CDR2 SNEGSKA (reference sequence). As originally analysed: A classifier of distant metastasis in papillary thyroid cancer was built from CDR3 differences (across clinicopathological groups). MiXCR was used by TCRdb to re-call the PCR reads. TCRdb assigned the V and J calls; the authors' analysis was not used. The sample records several thousand clones, 20% to 30% being singletons. Patients had received no treatment of any kind before thyroid surgery. Comment on this clone: What it binds is not known.

The sequence was obtained from a male donor with papillary thyroid cancer or a benign thyroid nodule (not recorded which). Some clones in this sample may be carry-over from other donors' samples. The gene calls are TRBV20-1 and TRBJ2-7, with 11 bases lining up with TRBD1. The sample consisted of adjacent normal tissue. The chain's CDR3 is CSAHRTGGAFLPYEQYF. CDR3 coding DNA: TGCAGTGCCCACCGGACAGGGGGCGCGTTTTTGCCCTACGAGCAGTACTTC.